This TCR beta chain was obtained from a study of T cell responses to AZD1222 COVID-19 vaccine. Study-wide findings and caveats: Females outnumbered males among donors, who were mostly white British; clonal diversity was possibly underestimated. At study baseline, merely five or six AZD1222 recipients were seropositive. Spike-specific TCRs gained breadth and depth after people received two AZD1222 doses. The peak T cell response came first, and repertoires were sampled only after it.

The data were produced by immunoSEQ multiplex PCR, yet TCRdb's version contains in-frame clones alone and is incomplete. Of over 100,000 clones in the sample, 90% are singletons; the top ten hold about 7.1%. V lost 6 bases to trimming and J lost 2 bases, with 16 bases between them. The CDR3 contains 16 residues. Per germline, CDR1 MDHEN and CDR2 SYDVKM. This clone showed up just once. Its antigen is still unknown. The chain has TRBV28 and TRBJ2-2, with a weak D call TRBD1 (5 bases). This TCR was sampled from an adult in good health. This material consisted of peripheral blood, taken on day 0 of AZD1222 vaccination. The CDR3 protein is CASRITGGVNTGELFF. CDR3 in DNA: TGTGCCAGCAGGATTACAGGCGGCGTTAACACCGGGGAGCTGTTTTTT. The full variable domain, in which reference TRBV28 and TRBJ2-2 provide the parts outside the CDR3, is DVKVTQSSRYLVKRTGEKVFLECVQDMDHENMFWYRQDPGLGLRLIYFSYDVKMKEKGDIPEGYSVSREKKERFSLILESASTNQTSMYLCASRITGGVNTGELFFGEGSRLTVL.